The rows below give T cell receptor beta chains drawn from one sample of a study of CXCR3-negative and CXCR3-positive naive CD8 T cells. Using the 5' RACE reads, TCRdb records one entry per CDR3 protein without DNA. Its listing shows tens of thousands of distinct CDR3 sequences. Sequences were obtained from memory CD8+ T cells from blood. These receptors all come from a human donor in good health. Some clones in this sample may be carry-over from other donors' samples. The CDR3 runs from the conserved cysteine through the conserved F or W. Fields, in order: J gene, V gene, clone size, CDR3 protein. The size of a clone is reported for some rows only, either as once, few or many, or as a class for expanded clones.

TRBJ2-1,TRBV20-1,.,CSARQLAGVLDEQFF
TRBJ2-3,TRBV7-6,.,CASSYEVPTDTQYF
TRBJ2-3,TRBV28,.,CASSLRMAQDTQYF
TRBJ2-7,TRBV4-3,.,CASSQGRGLSYEQYF
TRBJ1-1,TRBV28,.,CASSPSLGQGLTEAFF
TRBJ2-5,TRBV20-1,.,CSAHGYREYQETQYF
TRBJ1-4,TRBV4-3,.,CASSQDRGATNEKLFF
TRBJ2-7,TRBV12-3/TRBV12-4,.,CASSLTGGSYEQYF
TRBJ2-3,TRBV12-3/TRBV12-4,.,CASASGTGDSTDTQYF
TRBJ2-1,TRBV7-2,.,CASSLAHPGLAHNEQFF
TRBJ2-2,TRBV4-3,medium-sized,CASSPLSRGANRVGELFF
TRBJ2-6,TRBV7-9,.,CASSPPTGDGANVLTF
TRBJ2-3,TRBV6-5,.,CASRQVAGGADTQYF
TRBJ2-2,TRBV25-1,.,CASSETNTGELFF
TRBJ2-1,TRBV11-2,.,CASSLGGSEQFF
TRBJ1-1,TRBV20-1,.,CSASKPLDTEAFF
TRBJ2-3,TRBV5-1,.,CASSLRSGGAEDTQYF
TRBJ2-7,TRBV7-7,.,CASSLAPEQYF
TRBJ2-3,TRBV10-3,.,CAISESAQGDTQYF
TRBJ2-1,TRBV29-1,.,CSVEDPEGNEQFF
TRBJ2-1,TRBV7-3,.,CASSLRLAGGYNEQFF
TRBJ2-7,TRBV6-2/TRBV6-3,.,CASSGLTSQVVEQYF
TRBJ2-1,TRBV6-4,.,CASSAGGGASANEQFF
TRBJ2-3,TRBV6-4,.,CASSLAGGSTDTQYF
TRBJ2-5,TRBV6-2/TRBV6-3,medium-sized,CASSWVRRLPGETQYF
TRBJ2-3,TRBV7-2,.,CASSFLAGVTDTQYF
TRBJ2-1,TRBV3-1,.,CASSDPAFNEQFF
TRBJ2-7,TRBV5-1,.,CASQGTSYEQYF
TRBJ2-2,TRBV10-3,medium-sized,CAISPRLAGGKNTGELFF
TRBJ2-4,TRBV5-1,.,CASSPEGAKNIQYF
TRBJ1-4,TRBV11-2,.,CASSLLSRGPNEKLFF
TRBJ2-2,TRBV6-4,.,CASSEGHSDTGELFF
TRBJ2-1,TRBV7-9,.,CASSLGEGQFF